Presented here are 17 T cell receptor beta chains from one specimen sequenced in a study of blood T cell repertoires in COVID-19. Sequencing used immunoSEQ multiplex PCR; TCRdb keeps in-frame clones, though not all of them. The table shows 150,000 to 200,000 clones, with about 85% occurring only once. Specimen: peripheral blood. The receptors derive from a man in his 70s with active or convalescent COVID-19.

This clone was detected once. CDR3 residues: CASSQSAQGRIGYTF. In DNA, the CDR3 is TGTGCCAGCAGCCAGAGCGCACAGGGCAGGATTGGCTACACCTTC. V usage is TRBV11-2 and J usage is TRBJ1-2; the D gene is possibly TRBD1 (6 bases). The CDR3 runs to 15 residues. The germline V gene has CDR1 SGHAT and CDR2 FQNNGV. V was trimmed by 5 bases and J by 7 bases, leaving 20 bases between them.

The chain uses TRBV5-6 and TRBJ1-5, with 7 bases matching TRBD1. CDR3 length: 13 residues. Germline-derived CDR1 and CDR2 are SGHDT and YYEEEE. Trimming removed 4 bases from V and 6 bases from J; junction bases left unmatched: 4. The CDR3 loop reads CASSRQGGQPQHF. Here the CDR3 DNA reads TGTGCCAGCAGCCGACAGGGTGGTCAGCCCCAGCATTTT.

CDR3 residues: CASSVADRGLDFPTGELFF. CDR3 bases: TGTGCCAGCAGCGTAGCTGACAGGGGGCTTGATTTCCCCACCGGGGAGCTGTTTTTT. The chain links TRBV9 to TRBJ2-2, with 10 bases that match TRBD1. In germline, CDR1 is SGDLS, CDR2 YYNGEE. The CDR3 is made up of 19 amino acids. Trimming cost V 0 bases and J 4 bases; bases outside gene matches: 12.

This chain uses TRBV5-1 with TRBJ2-7, with 9 bases identical to TRBD2. The V and J ends lost 5 bases and 0 bases, in that order; junction bases with no gene match: 9. CDR1 is SGHRS, CDR2 YFSETQ, per germline. The CDR3 extends over 16 amino acids. CDR3 region: CASRPNLAGSSYEQYF. For the CDR3, the DNA is TGCGCCAGCAGGCCTAATCTAGCGGGAAGCTCCTACGAGCAGTACTTC. The whole variable domain, remainder taken from reference TRBV5-1 and TRBJ2-7, is KAGVTQTPRYLIKTRGQQVTLSCSPISGHRSVSWYQQTPGQGLQFLFEYFSETQRNKGNFPGRFSGRQFSNSRSEMNVSTLELGDSALYLCASRPNLAGSSYEQYFGPGTRLTVT.

The V gene is TRBV29-1, the J gene TRBJ2-1; D possibly corresponds to TRBD2 (7 bases). Germline assignment: CDR1 SQVTM and CDR2 ANQGSEA. The CDR3 is made up of 12 amino acids. V was pared by 4 bases and J by 6 bases, with 10 bases between. CDR3: CSVVGGPNEQFF. The CDR3 bases are TGCAGCGTTGTCGGGGGGCCCAATGAGCAGTTCTTC.

The chain carries TRBV27 and TRBJ2-1; 7 nucleotides agree with TRBD2. V was pared by 8 bases and J by 7 bases, with 14 bases of the junction left unmatched. Germline loops: CDR1 MNHEY, CDR2 SMNVEV (reference sequence). The length of the CDR3 is 15 residues. The CDR3 here is CASRDTSARGNEQFF. CDR3 DNA sequence: TGTGCCAGCCGGGATACTAGCGCGAGGGGTAATGAGCAGTTCTTC.

This clone has only one observation. The rearrangement joins TRBV20-1 to TRBJ2-1, with no clear D. The CDR3 runs to 11 residues. Germline V gene lookup returns CDR1 DFQATT and CDR2 SNEGSKA (reference sequence). V was trimmed by 3 bases and J by 10 bases, leaving 10 bases between them. The CDR3 DNA follows: TGCAGTGCTAGGGGTCCGCGGGAGCAGTTCTTC. Translating gives CSARGPREQFF.

This chain connects TRBV6-1 to TRBJ2-5, with a possible D match to TRBD1 (6 bases). The CDR3 is 14 residues long. The germline gives CDR1 MNHNS, CDR2 SASEGT. The V end was cut by 0 bases, the J end by 6 bases, with 11 bases between. The CDR3 region is CASSEAQGRQTQYF. CDR3 bases: TGTGCCAGCAGTGAAGCACAGGGCCGACAGACCCAGTACTTC.

The DNA of the CDR3 is TGTGCCATCAGTGATCCCCTCAGGGACAGCTCCTATAATTCACCCCTCCACTTT. It yields the protein CAISDPLRDSSYNSPLHF. The rearrangement links TRBV10-3 to TRBJ1-6; the match to TRBD1 covers 7 bases. Trimming took 3 bases from V and 0 from J; bases not matched to a gene: 8. The CDR3 has 18 residues. Per germline, CDR1 ENHRY and CDR2 SYGVKD.

This clone showed up just a few times. CDR3 sequence reads: CASTAFTGGVLIGGYTF. The CDR3 DNA reads TGTGCCAGTACCGCTTTTACAGGGGGCGTATTAATCGGCGGCTACACCTTC. V and J are TRBV19 and TRBJ1-2, with 9 bases matching TRBD1. Per the germline V gene, CDR1 is LNHDA and CDR2 is SQIVND (reference sequence). V gave up 7 bases and J gave up 8 bases; unmatched junction bases: 20. The CDR3 is 17 residues long.

Only one count was recorded for this clone. The J gene is TRBJ1-2, the V gene TRBV7-2; a weak D match, TRBD1 (5 bases). V was pared by 4 bases and J by 1 base, with 22 bases between. Per the germline V gene, CDR1 is SGHTA and CDR2 is FQGNSA. This CDR3 contains 18 residues. The CDR3 sequence is CASSSAGRTSLGNYGYTF. The CDR3 DNA follows: TGTGCCAGCAGCTCGGCAGGGAGGACGAGCCTTGGTAACTATGGCTACACCTTC.

The chain has TRBV4-3 and TRBJ1-2; 11 bases match TRBD1. J was trimmed by 6 bases and V by 4 bases; bases with no gene match: 1. Germline V gene lookup returns CDR1 LGHNA and CDR2 YSLEER. This CDR3 has 13 amino acids. The CDR3 region is CASSRTGGDGYTF. The CDR3 region has the DNA TGCGCCAGCAGCCGGACAGGGGGCGATGGCTACACCTTC.

This CDR3 reads CASSLTGGSIYEQYF. The CDR3 bases are TGTGCCAGCAGCTTGACAGGGGGCTCAATCTACGAGCAGTACTTC. This chain connects TRBV7-9 to TRBJ2-7; TRBD1 aligns across 10 bases. Trimming at V came to 3 bases and at J to 3 bases, leaving 5 bases not matched to a gene. This CDR3 contains 15 residues. CDR1 is SEHNR, CDR2 FQNEAQ, per germline (reference sequence).

This clone was detected only once. CDR3 amino acids: CASSQPIIAGKWTQYF. The CDR3 DNA reads as TGTGCCAGCAGCCAACCCATAATAGCGGGGAAATGGACCCAGTACTTC. V and J are TRBV3-1 (or the pseudogene TRBV3-2) and TRBJ2-5; 8 positions agree with TRBD2. Germline CDR1 LGHDT, CDR2 YNNKEL (reference sequence). The CDR3 has 16 amino acids. V shed 2 bases and J 7 bases; nucleotides not matched to a gene: 12.

This chain links TRBV30 with TRBJ2-5; possibly TRBD1 for D (6 bases). V gave up 1 base and J gave up 2 bases, with 11 bases separating them. The CDR3 is 14 residues long. Germline CDR1 GTSNPN, CDR2 SVGIG (reference sequence). The CDR3 region is CAWSAWTEQETQYF. The DNA for the CDR3 is TGTGCCTGGAGTGCCTGGACAGAGCAAGAGACCCAGTACTTC.

The chain recombines TRBV19 with TRBJ2-1; a weak D match, TRBD1 (6 bases). V was trimmed by 4 bases and J by 4 bases, leaving 14 bases between them. The CDR3 sequence is 15 residues long. Germline values: CDR1 LNHDA, CDR2 SQIVND (reference sequence). CDR3 region: CASSTTGNLYNEQFF. CDR3 nucleotides: TGTGCCAGTAGTACGACAGGTAACTTATACAATGAGCAGTTCTTC. Using reference TRBV19 and TRBJ2-1 for the parts outside the CDR3, the full variable domain is DGGITQSPKYLFRKEGQNVTLSCEQNLNHDAMYWYRQDPGQGLRLIYYSQIVNDFQKGDIAEGYSVSREKKESFPLTVTSAQKNPTAFYLCASSTTGNLYNEQFFGPGTRLTVL.

V gene TRBV4-3 combines with J gene TRBJ1-2, with a tentative D call TRBD1 (6 bases). The CDR3 consists of 15 residues. Trimming left V 2 bases short and J 4 bases short, with 14 bases between. Germline V lookup: CDR1 LGHNA, CDR2 YSLEER. The chain's CDR3 is CASSQTLRTVYGYTF. The CDR3 bases are TGCGCCAGCAGCCAAACTCTTCGGACAGTCTATGGCTACACCTTC.